The 5 T cell receptor beta chains below were found in one sample sequenced in a study of blood T cell repertoires in COVID-19. The table came from immunoSEQ multiplex PCR; TCRdb's copy has only in-frame clones and leaves some out. The table shows over 250,000 clones, with around nine tenths occurring only once. Material: peripheral blood. The receptors stem from a man between 35 and 55 years old who had recovered from COVID-19.

V and J are TRBV6-2 or TRBV6-3 and TRBJ1-1, with 7 bases lining up with TRBD1. Losses at the gene ends were 5 bases for V and 6 bases for J; bases not matched to a gene: 12. Germline CDR1 and CDR2: MNHEY and SVGEGT. The CDR3 is 15 residues long. CDR3 bases: TGTGCCAGCAGTCCCCAAGACAGGGTAATACCTGAAGCTTTCTTT. Translating gives CASSPQDRVIPEAFF.

The chain links TRBV5-4 to TRBJ1-2, with D possibly being TRBD1 (5 bases). The CDR3 has 13 residues. The germline gives CDR1 SGHNT, CDR2 YYREEE (reference sequence). V lost 0 bases, J lost 10 bases, and 13 bases lay in between. The CDR3 DNA sequence: TGTGCCAGCAGCTTGGCCCTCCAGGGATCCTACACCTTC. Translation: CASSLALQGSYTF.

The chain has TRBV19 and TRBJ1-2; D perhaps matches TRBD1 (5 bases). There are 11 residues in the CDR3. The V and J ends lost 10 bases and 6 bases respectively, with 12 bases between them. Per germline, CDR1 LNHDA and CDR2 SQIVND (reference sequence). The CDR3 DNA reads as TGTGCCACATCCCGGGGGGATGGCTACACCTTC. The encoded protein is CATSRGDGYTF.

The chain is built from TRBV7-2 and TRBJ1-2; perhaps TRBD1 as D (5 bases). The germline V gene encodes CDR1 SGHTA and CDR2 FQGNSA. CDR3 length: 11 residues. Trimming removed 3 bases from V and 13 bases from J, with 12 bases in between. The CDR3 nucleotides are TGTGCCAGCAGCTTTGCCAGGGTTCTCACCTTC. This encodes CASSFARVLTF.

This clone was recorded once. The chain recombines TRBV16 with TRBJ2-3, with D uncertain. This CDR3 region has 13 residues. V gave up 0 bases and J gave up 7 bases, with 8 bases separating them. The germline gives CDR1 KGHSY, CDR2 FQNENV. CDR3 nucleotides: TGTGCCAGCAGCCAATCGGGCGCCCATACGCAGTATTTT. Its translation: CASSQSGAHTQYF.